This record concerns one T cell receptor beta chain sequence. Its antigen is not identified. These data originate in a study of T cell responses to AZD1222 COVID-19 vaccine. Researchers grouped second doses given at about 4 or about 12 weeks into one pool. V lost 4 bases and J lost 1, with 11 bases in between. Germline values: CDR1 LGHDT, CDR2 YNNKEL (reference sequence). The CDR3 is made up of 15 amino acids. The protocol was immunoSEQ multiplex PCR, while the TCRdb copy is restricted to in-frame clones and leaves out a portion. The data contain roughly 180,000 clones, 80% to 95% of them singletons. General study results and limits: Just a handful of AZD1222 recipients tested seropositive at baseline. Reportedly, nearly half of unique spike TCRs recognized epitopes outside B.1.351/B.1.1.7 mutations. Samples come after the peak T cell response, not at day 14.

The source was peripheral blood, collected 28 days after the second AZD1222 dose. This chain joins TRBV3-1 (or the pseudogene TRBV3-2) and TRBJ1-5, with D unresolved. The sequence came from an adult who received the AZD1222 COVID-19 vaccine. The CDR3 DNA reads TGTGCCAGCAGCCGGTCCGGCGGCAGCAATCAGCCCCAGCATTTT. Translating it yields CASSRSGGSNQPQHF.